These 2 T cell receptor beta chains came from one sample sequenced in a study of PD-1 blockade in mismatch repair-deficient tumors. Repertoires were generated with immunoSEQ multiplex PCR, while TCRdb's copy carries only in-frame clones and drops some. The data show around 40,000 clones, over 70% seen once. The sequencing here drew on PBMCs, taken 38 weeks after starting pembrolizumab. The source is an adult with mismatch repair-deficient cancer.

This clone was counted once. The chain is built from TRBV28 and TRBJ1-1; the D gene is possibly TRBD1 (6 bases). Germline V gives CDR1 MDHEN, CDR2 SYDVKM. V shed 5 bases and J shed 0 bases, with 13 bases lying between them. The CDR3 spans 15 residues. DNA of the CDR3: TGTGCCAGCAGTCCAGGACAGCAAATGAACACTGAAGCTTTCTTT. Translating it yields CASSPGQQMNTEAFF.

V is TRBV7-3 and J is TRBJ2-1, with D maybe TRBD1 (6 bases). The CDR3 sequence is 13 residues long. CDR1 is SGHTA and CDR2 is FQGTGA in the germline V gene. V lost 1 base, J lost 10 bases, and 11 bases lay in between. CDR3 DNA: TGTGCCAGCAGCTTAATGCTTGGGGGCGAGCAGTTCTTC. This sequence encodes CASSLMLGGEQFF.